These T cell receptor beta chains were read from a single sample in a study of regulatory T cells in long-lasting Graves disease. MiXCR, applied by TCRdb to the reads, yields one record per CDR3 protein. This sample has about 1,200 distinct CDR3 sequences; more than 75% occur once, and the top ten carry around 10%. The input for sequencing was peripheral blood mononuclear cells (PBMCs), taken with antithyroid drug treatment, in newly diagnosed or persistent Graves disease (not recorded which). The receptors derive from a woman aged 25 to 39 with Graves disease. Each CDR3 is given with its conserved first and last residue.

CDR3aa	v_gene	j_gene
CASSRTIGPNEQYF	TRBV12-3/TRBV12-4	TRBJ2-7
CASSPGTGGHGELFF	TRBV27	TRBJ2-2
CASSLERGQETQYF	TRBV11-3	TRBJ2-5
CASSSQGKDNQPQHF	TRBV6-2/TRBV6-3	TRBJ1-5
CAWNLAGNQPQHF	TRBV30	TRBJ1-5
CSVSWTQEAFF	TRBV29-1	TRBJ1-1
CASSQERDEGENTGELFF	TRBV3-1	TRBJ2-2
CASSEGPEYGIQYF	TRBV9	TRBJ2-4
CASSIWPEKLFF	TRBV19	TRBJ1-4
CSASGGRGQPQHF	TRBV20-1	TRBJ1-5
CSARDWEKVGTDTQYF	TRBV20-1	TRBJ2-3
CASSSYYEQYF	TRBV6-6	TRBJ2-7
CASSPQGGAYNEQFF	TRBV18	TRBJ2-1
CASSPPDGIEQFF	TRBV19	TRBJ2-1
CAAHGRFSYEQYF	TRBV6-2/TRBV6-3	TRBJ2-7
CSASPTGLPEQYF	TRBV20-1	TRBJ2-7
CASSPVNLVSGNTIYF	TRBV11-1	TRBJ1-3
CASSSGGTSINEQFF	TRBV7-3	TRBJ2-1
CSTSTGTNYGYTF	TRBV29-1	TRBJ1-2
CASSLGGGITDTQYF	TRBV6-1	TRBJ2-3
CASSLVEASFYEQYF	TRBV7-4	TRBJ2-7
CASSNPGTIRETQYF	TRBV11-2	TRBJ2-5
CASSIRRNRF	TRBV19	TRBJ2-1
CASRPQRGGRTDTQYF	TRBV6-1	TRBJ2-3
CSVEVAGIDEQFF	TRBV29-1	TRBJ2-1
CASQLRSTDTQYF	TRBV10-1	TRBJ2-3
CASSYSMVVGSNQPQHF	TRBV6-6	TRBJ1-5
CASSLVSWADEQYF	TRBV11-2	TRBJ2-7
CASSSDTGQRIYEQYF	TRBV28	TRBJ2-7
CASSRGQGSTDTQYF	TRBV7-3	TRBJ2-3
CASSFSYEQYF	TRBV12-3/TRBV12-4	TRBJ2-7
CASQYRGGNQPQHF	TRBV6-2/TRBV6-3	TRBJ1-5
CASSQEILRTQYF	TRBV3-1	TRBJ2-7
CASSLPVERGTGELFF	TRBV13	TRBJ2-2
CASSWDRLGNEQFF	TRBV27	TRBJ2-1
CASSSSGTARELFF	TRBV27	TRBJ2-2
CASSNRGRDIYNEQFF	TRBV19	TRBJ2-1
CASSRGAAETQYF	TRBV7-2	TRBJ2-5
CASSYPPATDTQYF	TRBV6-5	TRBJ2-3
CASSRKTGLRNQPQHF	TRBV28	TRBJ1-5
CASSYTRGKETQYF	TRBV6-2/TRBV6-3	TRBJ2-5
CAWTRDRETQYF	TRBV30	TRBJ2-5
CASSQPPTDTQYF	TRBV28	TRBJ2-3
CSASGQGGGISGELFF	TRBV20-1	TRBJ2-2
CASSQVPFVSGDPGEKLFF	TRBV4-3	TRBJ1-4
CASSPEATSNQPQHF	TRBV11-2	TRBJ1-5
CASSPGGSEAFF	TRBV7-3	TRBJ1-1
CASSLAKLETQYF	TRBV5-4	TRBJ2-5
CASSLVVPYEQYF	TRBV11-1	TRBJ2-7
CSAAGGGNTIYF	TRBV29-1	TRBJ1-3
CASSSIGSTGEQYF	TRBV7-1	TRBJ2-7
CASSQLAGGTYEQYF	TRBV4-3	TRBJ2-7
CASGQRPPQPQHF	TRBV6-5	TRBJ1-5